These T cell receptor beta chains were read from a single sample in a study of shared clonotypes between healthy human individuals. Generated by immunoSEQ multiplex PCR, the TCRdb table keeps only in-frame clones and is missing some. The table lists more than 2 million clones, 85% to 95% of them singletons. Sequencing used naive CD4+ T cells sorted from blood. The receptors derive from a man aged 18 to 35 in good health. Both conserved end residues are part of each CDR3. A D gene is named only where the DNA matches it firmly. The size field is filled for only some rows; it gives once, few, many or a size class.

-	TRBV10-3	TRBJ1-5	-	CAISGRESGQPQHF	TGTGCCATCAGTGGAAGGGAGTCAGGTCAGCCCCAGCATTTT
once	TRBV11-2	TRBJ2-1	-	CASRGLASVEQFF	TGTGCCAGCCGAGGGCTAGCCTCGGTTGAGCAGTTCTTC
-	TRBV4-1	TRBJ1-1	TRBD1	CASSRLDRGAEAFF	TGCGCCAGCAGCCGACTGGACAGGGGGGCTGAAGCTTTCTTT
-	TRBV7-9	TRBJ2-3	-	CASSLQGRRTDTQYF	TGTGCCAGCAGCTTACAGGGGAGACGCACAGATACGCAGTATTTT
-	TRBV5-6	TRBJ1-1	-	CASSLGWVGATNTEAFF	TGTGCCAGCAGCTTGGGATGGGTGGGGGCGACGAACACTGAAGCTTTCTTT
-	TRBV6-1	TRBJ1-5	-	CASIGYSNQPQHF	TGTGCCAGCATTGGATATAGCAATCAGCCCCAGCATTTT
-	TRBV5-4	TRBJ1-4	TRBD1	CASSRTGQEKLFF	TGTGCCAGCAGCAGGACAGGGCAAGAAAAACTGTTTTTT
-	TRBV2	TRBJ2-7	-	CASREQGLGSYEQYF	TGTGCCAGCAGGGAACAGGGCTTGGGCTCCTACGAGCAGTACTTC
-	TRBV4-1	TRBJ2-7	TRBD1	CASSQPRGQGDLPYEQYF	TGCGCCAGCAGCCAACCTAGGGGACAGGGGGATCTGCCCTACGAGCAGTACTTC
-	TRBV27	TRBJ1-6	-	CASSFDRQSPLHF	TGTGCCAGCAGTTTCGACAGACAATCACCCCTCCACTTT
-	TRBV7-9	TRBJ2-3	TRBD2	CASERGGGEDTQYF	TGTGCCAGCGAGCGGGGGGGTGGAGAAGATACGCAGTATTTT
-	TRBV20-1	TRBJ2-5	-	CSASGQETQYF	TGCAGTGCCTCAGGGCAAGAGACCCAGTACTTC
-	TRBV6-1	TRBJ2-1	-	CASSGAGDNRRNEQFF	TGTGCCAGCAGTGGGGCAGGGGACAACAGGAGGAATGAGCAGTTCTTC
-	TRBV5-1	TRBJ2-7	-	CASSLEGTSPLVQYF	TGCGCCAGCAGCTTGGAAGGGACCTCTCCACTTGTGCAGTACTTC
-	TRBV7-8	TRBJ2-1	TRBD2	CASSLGTSGNEQFF	TGTGCCAGCAGCCTCGGGACTAGCGGTAATGAGCAGTTCTTC
-	TRBV10-3	TRBJ1-2	-	CATVYSGEDGYTF	TGTGCCACCGTTTATTCGGGGGAGGATGGCTACACCTTC
-	TRBV5-1	TRBJ2-1	-	CASSPNGYNEQFF	TGCGCCAGCAGCCCGAACGGGTACAATGAGCAGTTCTTC
-	TRBV18	TRBJ1-3	TRBD1	CASSPVSGTGGNTIYF	TGTGCCAGCTCACCTGTATCCGGGACAGGGGGAAACACCATATATTTT
-	TRBV2	TRBJ2-7	TRBD2	CASLAGVEAYEQYF	TGTGCCAGTTTAGCGGGAGTAGAGGCCTACGAGCAGTACTTC
once	TRBV7-2	TRBJ2-5	-	CASSLGGLQETQYF	TGTGCCAGCAGCCTTGGAGGACTCCAAGAGACCCAGTACTTC
-	TRBV5-1	TRBJ2-3	TRBD2	CASSLGLADGTDTQYF	TGCGCCAGCAGCTTGGGACTAGCGGACGGCACAGATACGCAGTATTTT
-	TRBV29-1	TRBJ1-3	-	CSVAPSVGGNTIYF	TGCAGCGTTGCGCCATCCGTAGGGGGAAACACCATATATTTT
-	TRBV4-2	TRBJ2-7	TRBD2	CASSQGGLAGRSYEQYF	TGTGCCAGCAGCCAGGGGGGACTAGCGGGGAGGTCCTACGAGCAGTACTTC
once	TRBV25-1	TRBJ2-1	TRBD2	CASSDVGGGYSSYNEQFF	TGTGCCAGCAGTGACGTCGGCGGGGGGTACAGCTCCTACAATGAGCAGTTCTTC
-	TRBV5-4	TRBJ2-1	TRBD1	CASSSGQGAGNEQFF	TGTGCCAGCAGCTCCGGACAGGGGGCCGGCAATGAGCAGTTCTTC
-	TRBV7-6	TRBJ2-1	TRBD2	CASSPREGSSYNEQFF	TGTGCCAGCAGCCCTCGGGAGGGTAGCTCCTACAATGAGCAGTTCTTC
-	TRBV25-1	TRBJ1-2	-	CASSVGGNYGYTF	TGTGCCAGCAGCGTAGGGGGGAACTATGGCTACACCTTC
-	TRBV5-8	TRBJ1-1	-	CASSKLRGNTEAFF	TGTGCCAGCTCCAAATTGAGAGGGAACACTGAAGCTTTCTTT
-	TRBV6-1	TRBJ1-4	-	CASSNLPGKLFF	TGTGCCAGCAGTAATCTACCGGGAAAACTGTTTTTT
-	TRBV2	TRBJ2-2	TRBD2	CASSDIGRGTGELFF	TGTGCCAGCAGTGATATAGGGAGGGGAACCGGGGAGCTGTTTTTT
-	TRBV5-1	TRBJ1-2	-	CASSSRDSNDGYTF	TGCGCCAGCAGCTCTCGGGACTCCAACGACGGCTACACCTTC
-	TRBV19	TRBJ1-6	-	CASSIRVKDSPLHF	TGTGCCAGTAGTATCAGGGTTAAGGATTCACCCCTCCACTTT
-	TRBV6-5	TRBJ1-5	TRBD1	CASSLTGGLNQPQHF	TGTGCCAGCAGTTTAACAGGGGGCCTCAATCAGCCCCAGCATTTT
-	TRBV30	TRBJ1-5	-	CAWSVGNGGREPQHF	TGTGCCTGGAGTGTAGGGAATGGAGGGCGGGAGCCCCAGCATTTT
-	TRBV7-9	TRBJ1-5	-	CASSLLGQPQHF	TGTGCCAGCAGCTTGCTCGGTCAGCCCCAGCATTTT
once	TRBV5-4	TRBJ2-7	TRBD1	CASSLALTRQGIYEQYF	TGTGCCAGCAGCTTGGCCCTAACACGACAGGGAATCTACGAGCAGTACTTC
-	TRBV10-2	TRBJ2-1	-	CASSDVSSYNEQFF	TGCGCCAGCAGTGACGTGAGCTCCTACAATGAGCAGTTCTTC
-	TRBV1	TRBJ2-5	-	CTSIRQGQETQYF	TGCACCAGCATTAGACAGGGACAGGAGACCCAGTACTTC